Presented here are 3 T cell receptor beta chains from one specimen sequenced in a study of OX40 agonist ivuxolimab in advanced cancers. Profiled with immunoSEQ multiplex PCR; TCRdb holds only in-frame clones, not every one. The table lists around 15,000 clones, 82% of them singletons. The input for sequencing was CD4+ or CD8+ T cells sorted from blood, taken in a trial of the OX40 agonist ivuxolimab. Receptor source: an adult with an advanced solid tumor such as melanoma, head and neck, liver or kidney cancer.

This clone was counted a few times. V and J are TRBV28 and TRBJ1-5; TRBD1 matches 9 bases. Germline CDR1 and CDR2: MDHEN and SYDVKM. With 7 bases clipped from V and 6 bases from J, the junction kept 7 bases outside the gene matches. The CDR3 has 14 amino acids. The CDR3 region is CASNKQGAIQPQHF. Written as DNA, the CDR3 is TGTGCCAGCAACAAACAGGGGGCGATTCAGCCCCAGCATTTT.

The V call is TRBV7-3, the J call TRBJ2-3; 8 nucleotides match TRBD1. Germline values: CDR1 SGHTA, CDR2 FQGTGA. The CDR3 consists of 17 residues. V was pared by 1 base and J by 1 base, with 7 bases of the junction left unmatched. The CDR3 DNA sequence: TGTGCCAGCAGCTTAATGGTCTGGGGACAGGGCACAGATACGCAGTATTTT. Protein sequence: CASSLMVWGQGTDTQYF.

The rearrangement uses TRBV15 and TRBJ1-4; a possible D gene is TRBD1 (5 bases). CDR3 length equals 16 residues. Per germline, CDR1 LNHNV and CDR2 YYDKDF (reference sequence). V was shortened by 5 bases and J by 1 base, with 14 bases between the two germline ends. CDR3 DNA: TGTGCCACCAGCTCAATAAGGGGCAGAACTAATGAAAAACTGTTTTTT. Translating it yields CATSSIRGRTNEKLFF. Full variable domain (outside the CDR3, taken from reference TRBV15 and TRBJ1-4): DAMVIQNPRYQVTQFGKPVTLSCSQTLNHNVMYWYQQKSSQAPKLLFHYYDKDFNNEADTPDNFQSRRPNTSFCFLDIRSPGLGDTAMYLCATSSIRGRTNEKLFFGSGTQLSVL.